Each of the 10 T cell receptor beta chains below was sequenced from the same sample in a study of blood T cell repertoires in COVID-19. The method was immunoSEQ multiplex PCR; TCRdb's version includes in-frame clones alone and lacks a portion of them. This sample has about 25,000 clones, with around 86% found just once. The sample was peripheral blood. Receptors originate from a man between 70 and 80 years old with acute or convalescent COVID-19.

This clone has a single count. The rearrangement joins TRBV19 to TRBJ2-3; D perhaps matches TRBD1 (6 bases). Germline-derived CDR1 and CDR2 are LNHDA and SQIVND (reference sequence). This CDR3 has 15 residues. V gave up 7 bases and J gave up 1 base, with 15 bases separating them. In DNA, the CDR3 is TGTGCCAGTAACCCACAGGGTTGGGGCACAGATACGCAGTATTTT. As protein: CASNPQGWGTDTQYF.

The chain employs TRBV4-3 and TRBJ1-3, with 12 nucleotides matching TRBD1. From germline, CDR1 is LGHNA and CDR2 YSLEER. J lost 4 bases, V lost 0 bases, and 7 bases had no gene match. The length of the CDR3 is 18 residues. The CDR3 sequence is CASSQDPGQGASGNTIYF. The CDR3 coding sequence is TGCGCCAGCAGCCAAGATCCGGGACAGGGGGCGTCCGGAAACACCATATATTTT.

This clone was counted a few times. J is TRBJ2-7 and V is TRBV30; perhaps TRBD1 as D (6 bases). Trimming shortened V by 8 bases and J by 5 bases, and 16 bases separated the two germline ends. This CDR3 has 12 amino acids. Germline CDR1 is GTSNPN and CDR2 is SVGIG (reference sequence). The DNA for the CDR3 is TGTGCCGCTGAGTTACAGGGACACGAGCAGTACTTC. Translated, it gives CAAELQGHEQYF.

The chain couples TRBV7-9 to TRBJ1-2; 12 bases map to TRBD1. The V gene's germline CDR1 is SEHNR and CDR2 FQNEAQ (reference sequence). Trimming removed 4 bases from V and 3 bases from J; junction bases left unmatched: 6. The CDR3 has 16 amino acids. The CDR3 DNA sequence: TGTGCCAGCAGCTCACCAGGGACAGGGGGCGACTATGGCTACACCTTC. This encodes CASSSPGTGGDYGYTF.

This clone was observed a few times. This CDR3 is CSASRGTGLHEQYF. CDR3 DNA: TGCAGTGCTAGTCGGGGGACAGGGCTCCACGAGCAGTACTTC. The J gene is TRBJ2-7, the V gene TRBV20-1; 9 positions agree with TRBD1. There are 14 residues in the CDR3. Germline trimming cut 3 bases from V and 5 bases from J; bases unmatched to any gene: 8. Germline values: CDR1 DFQATT, CDR2 SNEGSKA (reference sequence).

This clone was counted a few times. This chain joins TRBV19 and TRBJ2-1, with 15 bases aligning to TRBD2. This CDR3 comprises 19 residues. V shed 3 bases, J shed 7 bases, and the junction held 13 bases outside the gene matches. CDR1 is LNHDA and CDR2 is SQIVND in the germline V gene (reference sequence). This CDR3 is CASSMSLLLGLAGGNEQFF. The CDR3 DNA reads TGTGCCAGTAGTATGTCCCTTCTTCTTGGACTAGCGGGAGGGAATGAGCAGTTCTTC.

The chain is built from TRBV3-1 (or the pseudogene TRBV3-2) and TRBJ1-2; 7 bases fit TRBD1. In germline, CDR1 is LGHDT, CDR2 YNNKEL (reference sequence). V lost 6 bases and J lost 8; bases outside the gene matches: 6. The CDR3 is made up of 12 amino acids. This CDR3 reads CASSERQGGYTF. CDR3 coding DNA: TGTGCCAGCAGTGAACGACAGGGAGGCTACACCTTC.

The rearrangement links TRBV18 to TRBJ1-3; no definite D call. Trimming shortened V by 1 base and J by 0 bases, and 10 bases separated the two germline ends. This CDR3 is 16 amino acids long. Germline V gene data show CDR1 as KGHSH and CDR2 as LQKENI. CDR3 sequence reads: CASSPREGLSGNTIYF. The CDR3 DNA follows: TGTGCCAGCTCACCACGAGAGGGCCTCTCTGGAAACACCATATATTTT.

The DNA of the CDR3 is TGTGCCTGGAGTGTTAAGGGGGCTGAGACCCAGTACTTC. It yields the protein CAWSVKGAETQYF. The gene calls are TRBV30 and TRBJ2-5; 7 bases agree with TRBD1. Germline assignment: CDR1 GTSNPN and CDR2 SVGIG (reference sequence). The J segment lost 5 bases and the V segment lost 0 bases, leaving 3 bases of the junction unmatched. This CDR3 has 13 residues. The full variable domain, rest sourced from reference TRBV30 and TRBJ2-5, is SQTIHQWPATLVQPVGSPLSLECTVEGTSNPNLYWYRQAAGRGLQLLFYSVGIGQISSEVPQNLSASRPQDRQFILSSKKLLLSDSGFYLCAWSVKGAETQYFGPGTRLLVL.

This clone was seen only once. This chain links TRBV6-5 with TRBJ1-5; D is possibly TRBD1 (5 bases). Germline V gene sequence: CDR1 MNHEY, CDR2 SVGAGI. The CDR3 runs to 14 residues. Deletions cut 6 bases from V and 0 bases from J, with 9 bases between. The CDR3 here is CASSFTGSNQPQHF. The CDR3 region has the DNA TGTGCCAGCAGCTTCACAGGTAGCAATCAGCCCCAGCATTTT.